This T cell receptor beta chain came from a study of blood T cell repertoires in COVID-19. Overall study: Samples of COVID-19 (acute and convalescent) were obtained from the United States, Italy and Spain. The analysed material was cDNA or gDNA that came from T cells, B-cell-depleted T cells, or PBMCs.

J gave up 7 bases and V 6 bases, and 12 bases lay outside the gene matches. Germline-derived CDR1 and CDR2 are MDHEN and SYDVKM. This CDR3 has 15 amino acids. Only one count was recorded for this clone. Original analysis: From reference gene primer amplification, estimates of nucleated cell counts were derived. Repertoires were generated with immunoSEQ multiplex PCR, while TCRdb's copy carries only in-frame clones and drops some. V and J calls plus clone size are reproduced from that table; the DNA served to infer D and trimming. The sample includes roughly 97,000 clones, approximately 80% seen only once; the top ten take approximately 3.4%.

The specimen was peripheral blood. This receptor was obtained from a woman aged 80 or older with active or convalescent COVID-19. The V gene is TRBV28, the J gene TRBJ1-1; the match to TRBD1 covers 9 bases. CDR3 protein: CASSAKRQGVVEAFF. The CDR3 nucleotides read TGTGCCAGCAGCGCAAAAAGACAGGGGGTTGTTGAAGCTTTCTTT.